These 16 T cell receptor beta chains came from one sample sequenced in a study of tissue T cells after allogeneic stem cell transplantation. Profiling relied on immunoSEQ multiplex PCR, and the TCRdb table lists in-frame clones only, not all of them. The data show fewer than 7,500 clones, approximately 50% seen once. Noted time point: mouse harvest day 7 after allogeneic transplant. Mouse grafts combined 10^7 T-cell-depleted bone marrow cells with 10^6 splenic CD5+ T cells. Sequencing was carried out using gut tissue. Receptors originate from a female BALB/c mouse given C57BL/6 T cells with graft-versus-host disease after an allogeneic hematopoietic cell transplant.

Comments on this clone: Here the gene names and germline are mouse. From the germline J gene comes the end of the CDR3, since the read stops 1 residue before it. The V and J genes are TRBV12-2 and TRBJ2-7; 10 nucleotides agree with TRBD2. Germline lookup yields CDR1 SGHLS and CDR2 HYDKME. The CDR3 spans 14 residues. V dropped 0 bases and J dropped 2; count of bases not matched to a gene: 0. CDR3 DNA (partial): TGTGCCAGCTCTCTCGACTGGGGGGCCTATGAACAGTAC. It is translated as CASSLDWGAYEQY. The full CDR3 sequence reads CASSLDWGAYEQYF.

As for this clone: These gene names are mouse names. Different DNA sequences within this sample yield the same CDR3. This CDR3 is CASSLQGSAETLYF. The CDR3 bases that were read are TGTGCCAGCAGTCTACAGGGTAGTGCAGAAACGCTGTAT. The rearrangement links TRBV26 to TRBJ2-3, with D maybe TRBD1 (6 bases). Read sequence stops 1 residue before the CDR3 end, and the germline J gene provides the missing end. Germline assignment: CDR1 KGHPV and CDR2 FQNQEV (reference sequence). This CDR3 is 14 amino acids long. V lost 3 bases and J lost 0, with 7 bases in between. Complete variable domain (other parts from reference TRBV26 and TRBJ2-3): NSKVIQTPRYLVKGQGQKAKMRCIPEKGHPVVFWYQQNKNNEFKFLINFQNQEVLQQIDMTEKRFSAECPSNSPCSLEIQSSEAGDSALYLCASSLQGSAETLYFGSGTRLTVL.

This clone was seen a handful of times. Gene names are mouse gene names. Coverage ceases 1 residue before the CDR3 finishes, and the germline J gene fills in the end. V is TRBV2 and J is TRBJ2-7; D gene ambiguous. Looked up from germline, CDR1 is LGHNA and CDR2 is YSYQKL. Trimming left V 0 bases short and J 7 bases short, with 7 bases between. CDR3 length: 12 residues. This chain's CDR3 is CASSQEGWEQYF. Partial CDR3 DNA: TGTGCCAGCAGCCAAGAGGGATGGGAACAGTAC.

This clone is judged medium-sized. Gene names and germline refer to mouse. The read ends 1 residue shy of where the CDR3 ends; the end is completed using the germline J gene. V and J are TRBV19 and TRBJ2-7; possibly TRBD1 for D (5 bases). This CDR3 has 11 residues. CDR1 FNHDT and CDR2 SITEND come from the germline V gene (reference sequence). Trimming took off 2 bases at V and 6 bases at J, with 6 bases between the two ends. The CDR3 here is CASSITGEQYF. CDR3 bases read: TGTGCCAGCAGTATCACAGGTGAACAGTAC.

Comment on this clone: The genes are named according to mouse. The covered CDR3 bases are TGTGCCAGCAGCCAGGACTGGGGGGGTGAAGACACCCAGTAC. It encodes CASSQDWGGEDTQY. The full CDR3 reads CASSQDWGGEDTQYF. This chain joins TRBV2 and TRBJ2-5, with 12 nucleotides matching TRBD2. The read is 1 residue too short to cover the CDR3 end, so that end is filled in from the germline J gene. V was clipped by 3 bases and J by 4 bases; unmatched bases: 2. Germline CDR1 LGHNA, CDR2 YSYQKL. This CDR3 spans 15 amino acids.

Points on this clone: These gene names are mouse names. The read ends 1 residue shy of where the CDR3 ends; the end is completed using the germline J gene. This chain uses TRBV26 with TRBJ2-1, with D unresolved. V was pared by 2 bases and J by 6 bases, with 2 bases between. Germline V gene lookup returns CDR1 KGHPV and CDR2 FQNQEV (reference sequence). This CDR3 region has 11 residues. The sequenced CDR3 bases are TGTGCCAGCAGTCTGGTTGCTGAGCAGTTC. As protein: CASSLVAEQF. The complete CDR3 sequence is CASSLVAEQFF.

Of note for this clone: Gene names and germline match the mouse. Here the CDR3 reads CGGPGQNAEQFF. The part of the CDR3 DNA that was read is TGTGGTGGTCCGGGACAAAATGCTGAGCAGTTC. V is TRBV20 and J is TRBJ2-1; perhaps TRBD1 as D (6 bases). The CDR3 end is not reached by the read, which stops 1 residue before it; the germline J gene fills it in. Trimming pared 7 bases from V and 5 bases from J, leaving 12 bases between. In germline, CDR1 is GFQATS, CDR2 STVNSAI. The CDR3 extends over 12 amino acids. The variable domain in full, with the rest retrieved from reference TRBV20 and TRBJ2-1, is GALVYQYPRRTICKSGTSMRMECQAVGFQATSVAWYRQSPQKTFELIALSTVNSAIKYEQNFTQEKFPISHPNLSFSSMTVLNAYLEDRGLYLCGGPGQNAEQFFGPGTRLTVL.

Turning to this clone: Gene names follow the mouse nomenclature. The CDR3 end falls 1 residue outside the read, so it is completed with the germline J gene. The chain combines TRBV3 with TRBJ2-1; the D gene is possibly TRBD1 (6 bases). V was shortened by 1 base and J by 5 bases, with 9 bases between the two germline ends. The CDR3 is 14 amino acids. In germline, CDR1 is SNHLY, CDR2 FYNGKV (reference sequence). The covered CDR3 bases are TGTGCCAGCAGCTTAGTACAGGGAAATGCTGAGCAGTTC. Amino acids: CASSLVQGNAEQF. In full, the CDR3 reads CASSLVQGNAEQFF.

As concerns this clone: Germline and genes here are mouse. The read comes to an end 1 residue before the CDR3 does, leaving the germline J gene to fill in the end. This same CDR3 is encoded by further DNA sequences in the sample. The chain uses TRBV12-2 and TRBJ2-3, with a possible D match to TRBD2 (6 bases). The CDR3 runs 14 residues. From germline, CDR1 is SGHLS and CDR2 HYDKME. Trimming took 0 bases from V and 0 from J, leaving 6 bases between them. The sequenced CDR3 bases are TGTGCCAGCTCTCTCTGGGGGAGTGCAGAAACGCTGTAT. Residues: CASSLWGSAETLY. The complete CDR3 sequence is CASSLWGSAETLYF.

A remark on this clone: Mouse names are used for the genes. Read coverage stops 1 residue before the CDR3 terminus; the germline J gene supplies the remainder. The rearrangement links TRBV26 to TRBJ1-2; a possible D gene is TRBD1 (6 bases). V lost 1 base to trimming and J lost 2 bases, with 8 bases between them. CDR3 size: 14 residues. Germline loops: CDR1 KGHPV, CDR2 FQNQEV (reference sequence). The CDR3 DNA, read in part, is TGTGCCAGCAGTCTGTGGCAGGGGAACTCCGACTACACC. Its protein product is CASSLWQGNSDYT. The full-length CDR3 reads as CASSLWQGNSDYTF.

By share, this clone counts as medium-sized (0.01 to 0.1%). Gene names follow the mouse nomenclature. Coverage ceases 1 residue before the CDR3 finishes, and the germline J gene fills in the end. The chain couples TRBV15 to TRBJ1-5; D is unresolved. Germline-derived CDR1 and CDR2 are SGHND and FRSKSL. Trimming cost V 6 bases and J 1 base, with 4 bases left between them. The CDR3 sequence is 12 residues long. The part of the CDR3 DNA that was read is TGTGCCAGCAGGACGAACAACCAGGCTCCGCTT. This codes for CASRTNNQAPL. The CDR3 in its entirety is CASRTNNQAPLF.

This clone is categorized as medium-sized. Mouse gene names and germline throughout. The read falls 1 residue short of the CDR3 end, and the missing part is taken from the germline J gene. The chain employs TRBV3 and TRBJ2-7; TRBD1 aligns across 7 bases. V dropped 6 bases and J dropped 3; count of bases not matched to a gene: 2. The CDR3 loop spans 12 amino acids. In germline, CDR1 is SNHLY, CDR2 FYNGKV (reference sequence). The CDR3 spells CASRGQSYEQYF. The part of the CDR3 DNA that was read is TGTGCCAGCAGGGGACAGAGCTATGAACAGTAC. The full variable domain, rest sourced from reference TRBV3 and TRBJ2-7, is GPKVLQIPSHQIIDMGQMVTLNCDPVSNHLYFYWYKQILGQQMEFLVNFYNGKVMEKSKLFKDQFSVERPDGSYFTLKIQPTALEDSAVYFCASRGQSYEQYFGPGTRLTVL.

This clone was picked up a small number of times. The gene names here belong to mouse. The missing CDR3 end, 1 residue past where the read stops, is filled in from the germline J gene. V gene TRBV26 combines with J gene TRBJ1-4; D might be TRBD1 (5 bases). The germline V and J ends were trimmed by 0 bases and 0 bases, with 8 bases remaining between them. This CDR3 contains 16 residues. Germline loops: CDR1 KGHPV, CDR2 FQNQEV (reference sequence). The CDR3 DNA, read in part, is TGTGCCAGCAGTCTGTCTGGGGGGATTTCCAACGAAAGATTATTT. Amino acid sequence: CASSLSGGISNERLF. Given in full, the CDR3 is CASSLSGGISNERLFF.

As regards this clone: Genes and germline are mouse. The observed sequence ends 1 residue before the CDR3 terminus, with the missing tail filled in from the germline J gene. The chain employs TRBV12-2 and TRBJ1-2; D is unresolved. The CDR3 covers 12 residues. V was clipped by 0 bases and J by 4 bases, with 5 bases between them. The V gene's germline CDR1 is SGHLS and CDR2 HYDKME. The CDR3 DNA, read in part, is TGTGCCAGCTCTCTCCCAGGCTCCGACTACACC. Its protein is CASSLPGSDYT. The complete CDR3 sequence is CASSLPGSDYTF. The full variable domain, in which reference TRBV12-2 and TRBJ1-2 provide the parts outside the CDR3, is NSGVVQSPRYIIKGKGERSILKCIPISGHLSVAWYQQTQGQELKFFIQHYDKMERDKGNLPSRFSVQQFDDYHSEMNMSALELEDSAVYFCASSLPGSDYTFGSGTRLLVI.

This clone was seen more than once but under ten times. Mouse gene names apply. Sequencing ends 1 residue short of the CDR3 end; the germline J gene provides the rest. V gene TRBV26 combines with J gene TRBJ2-7; tentatively, D is TRBD1 (6 bases). This CDR3 region has 14 residues. The germline V and J ends were trimmed by 2 bases and 0 bases, with 8 bases remaining between them. Germline CDR1 and CDR2: KGHPV and FQNQEV (reference sequence). This CDR3 is CASSLGQSSYEQYF. The sequenced part of the CDR3 DNA is TGTGCCAGCAGTCTGGGACAGAGCTCCTATGAACAGTAC.

This clone occurred a few times. Germline and genes here are mouse. Read data end 1 residue before the CDR3 end; the end is taken from the germline J gene. The chain joins TRBV17 to TRBJ2-2; TRBD2 agrees at 11 bases. Trimming cost V 6 bases and J 4 bases; bases outside gene matches: 7. CDR1 and CDR2 from the germline V gene are MNHDT and YYDKIL. The CDR3 runs to 16 residues. The part of the CDR3 DNA that was read is TGTGCTAGCAGGCAACTGGGGGGGCGCAGCACCGGGCAGCTCTAC. It encodes CASRQLGGRSTGQLY. The CDR3 as a whole reads CASRQLGGRSTGQLYF.